This record concerns one T cell receptor (beta chain) sequence. Its antigen is still unknown. In total, roughly 670 healthy bone marrow donors made up the cohort. All cohort members were sampled while nominally healthy, although unrecorded immune exposures were likely present. The donor tested CMV seronegative and was one of the 352 seronegative cohort members. A peripheral blood sample was provided by each donor, and peripheral blood mononuclear cells were used for TCR beta sequencing. The Qiagen DNeasy Blood Extraction Kit was used to extract genomic DNA from the blood cell samples. These data come from a study of cytomegalovirus exposure and HLA in healthy donors (dated by TCRdb to about 2017). Some background on the complete study: In an earlier analysis of 587 of the donors, about 270 Gb of sequence data and 95 million to 130 million unique TCR beta sequences from about 179 million T cells were reported. Roughly 320 gigabases of sequencing data and 91 million or so unique TCR sequences made up an early release that covered 640 HLA-typed donors. Of the approximately 400 genotyped donors, about 80% fell in the genetic ancestry cluster associated with self-reported Caucasian donors. The study aimed to test whether cataloging public T cell receptors could reveal signatures of past pathogen exposure. Using immunosequencing, the study profiled T cell repertoires from 500 to 800 subjects and related those repertoires to cytomegalovirus serostatus. Along with the approximately 600-subject first cohort, a separate validation cohort of over a hundred different subjects was used. High-throughput TCR immunosequencing, statistical association of individual TCRs with disease status, and machine learning were combined to predict cytomegalovirus infection status. A later analysis re-analyzed previously published TCR beta repertoires from approximately 700 donors and added high-resolution HLA genotyping to study TCR occurrence patterns. Rather than drawing on any new phenotypic data, the later analysis identified candidate immune exposures from TCR beta sequences and the way those sequences occurred across donors. To decide whether each TCR beta V gene segment behaved as functional or pseudogenic, an earlier analysis of approximately 590 of the donors relied on high-throughput TCR beta sequencing. Donor age, sex, ethnicity and CMV serostatus were collected together with the repertoire data. Genome-wide SNP genotypes for about 55% of the 666 donors were used in a later genetic analysis, which treated that subset as a discovery cohort. Every discovery cohort repertoire had been produced on one sequencing platform. HLA typing included class I and class II loci at four-digit resolution. The number of donors typed differed by locus, with 629-630 for A, B, C, DRB1 and DQB1, roughly 550 for DQA1, over 600 for DPA1, and about 450 for DPB1. A few DR-DQ haplotypes were treated as single units for association and clustering because of strong linkage in the cohort. On average, about 240,000 unique TCR beta nucleotide sequences were sequenced per donor among 350 to 400 genotyped donors of the cohort, with approximately 18% of those sequences being non-productive.

Study-wide conclusions, independent of this receptor: In a later analysis, most CMV-associated TCR beta chains were found to appear HLA-restricted, with HLA associations seemingly driven largely by CMV exposure. A further reported finding was that TCR beta sequences accurately predicted the HLA-A and HLA-B alleles for most subjects in the first cohort. For the cohort, immune exposure information was limited to CMV serostatus. The study listed 164 TCR beta chains as associated with cytomegalovirus. While some public TCRs were present in many individuals, most TCR sequences turned up only very rarely across donors. In an earlier analysis of roughly 500 of the donors, most TCR beta V segments appeared in productive rearrangements about 87% or about 30% of the time, broadly matching IMGT annotations. In a later genetic analysis, fewer N-insertions in productive TCRs were reported among donors in an Asian-associated ancestry cluster than the roughly 670-donor mean. In this cohort, only TCR beta chains were sequenced, and detectable features were limited by the absence of alpha or paired-chain data. In a later analysis, some 17,000 TCR beta sequences were associated with specific HLA alleles at a false discovery rate of 0.05. Correlated functional status among segregating V segments might be attributable to linkage disequilibrium, but an unknown experimental factor could not be ruled out. Assigning TCR associations to individual alleles was difficult when HLA alleles, especially DR and DQ, strongly co-occurred. A group of highly shared sequence variants was considered likely to be a technical artifact of the sequencing pipeline. Fewer than 20 rarely observed V segments, including chromosome 9 orphons, were excluded from the earlier analysis of about 610 of the donors because counts were too low. Because HLA typing was unavailable for some donors at each locus, only the typed subset was used in association tests. Some IMGT-functional V segments, including TRBV6-2 and TRBV6-3, could not be told apart with the 87-base-pair reads, so those segments were excluded. In a later analysis, the rate of TCR association differed among HLA loci, with DRB1 alleles having the most associated TCRs and HLA-C alleles having the fewest. It was suggested by the authors that the approach could potentially be generalized to other disease states and immunological phenotypes. The classifier was reported to diagnose cytomegalovirus status with high specificity and sensitivity in both the original and validation cohorts. A few of the identified cytomegalovirus-associated TCR beta chains were confirmed in vitro to be specific for cytomegalovirus antigens. Sequencing depth was assumed to be roughly uniform across donors in the presence/absence analyses, though that assumption may not hold. A later analysis reported that several top co-occurrence clusters appeared linked to parvovirus B19, influenza, CMV and Epstein-Barr virus. A later analysis found that HLA-associated TCR beta chains were more clonally expanded and had lower generation probabilities than equally common non-associated chains. A later genetic analysis associated a missense DCLRE1C variant with V-gene and J-gene trimming of TCR beta chains, and an independent cohort replicated the association.

The library was obtained by the immunoSEQ multiplex PCR assay. For the multiplex PCR, a mixture combining 60 forward primers for TCR Vbeta segments and 13 reverse primers for TCR Jbeta segments was used. The CDR3 region of rearranged TCR beta genes was amplified from genomic DNA with a multiplex PCR assay. The amplified TCR beta libraries were sequenced on the Illumina HiSeq System as 87-base-pair reads. The study's processing was this. A later analysis counted approximately 74 million unique TCR beta chains across the 666 repertoires, and around 9.9 million of these chains were shared by at least two donors. Raw reads were error-corrected and collapsed into unique sequences by a nearest-neighbor algorithm in which closely related sequences were merged to remove PCR and sequencing errors. CDR3 sequences were aligned to IMGT reference sequences to assign V, D and J gene segments. Each retained sequence needed at least a six-nucleotide match to both a V gene segment and a J gene segment. A rearrangement counted as productive if the CDR3 had no stop codons and remained in frame with V and J, and every other rearrangement counted as non-productive. Following IMGT convention, CDR3 was defined as the stretch from the second conserved V-encoded cysteine up to the conserved J-encoded phenylalanine. The earlier analysis of about 610 of the donors excluded sequences that lacked an unambiguous match to a single V gene segment. In an earlier analysis of some 590 of the donors, a V segment was called functional when productive rearrangements were above 56.7%, and segregating when the standard deviation between donors exceeded 5%. A statistical classification framework was built for diagnosing cytomegalovirus status from the catalog of TCR beta chain sequences. In a later analysis, V and J genes were assigned by comparing TCR nucleotide sequences against IMGT/GENE-DB human TR gene sequences. The TCRdist pipeline was used in a later analysis to assign CDR3 sequences and most-parsimonious VDJ recombination scenarios. A later analysis defined each TCR beta chain by its CDR3 amino acid sequence plus V-gene family, and excluded reads lacking a unique V-gene family. As a way to deal with suspected cross-contamination and a sequencing artifact, a later analysis dropped approximately 570 nucleotide sequences that were highly shared and had low generation probability. In a later analysis, a clonal expansion index for each public chain was calculated from normalized within-repertoire ranks of inferred template counts. A later analysis computed generation probabilities with a VDJ recombination model fitted to out-of-frame rearrangements, and checked the results against IGoR. In a later analysis, TCR-TCR, TCR-HLA and TCR-CMV co-occurrence was scored with hypergeometric tests, and a repertoire-size bias correction was applied to TCR pairs. A later analysis estimated false discovery rates by permuting HLA or CMV assignments 20 times. In a later analysis, co-occurring TCRs were grouped with DBSCAN, and TCRdist sequence similarity was added when clustering was performed within HLA-allele-positive subsets. Co-occurrence clustering excluded repertoires with fewer than 30,000 or more than 120,000 public chains, plus five with anomalous nucleotide sharing. This immuneACCESS table, as held by TCRdb, lists in-frame sequences with V and J called but not all clones. Of the missing ones, under half trace to an unresolved V gene in checked studies; the others have no known cause. V, J and clone size were drawn from that table, and D and trimming were deduced from the DNA. The sample table on file contains approximately 100,000 clones. The ten largest clones add up to less than 4.5% of the sample.

The germline V gene encodes CDR1 SGHTA and CDR2 FQGNSA. The CDR3, cysteine through phenylalanine, is 13 amino acids long. Only CDR3 DNA is held: 39 bases, read in frame from base 1. The TCR sequence derives from a man aged 40-49 years in good health and CMV-seronegative. The chain links TRBV7-2 with TRBJ2-5, with TRBD1 matching 8 junction bases. The end of the DNA aligns better with TRBJ2-7, so the J call may be wrong. Sequenced: PBMCs. The CDR3 protein sequence reads: CASSPQGAGEQYF. The DNA is as follows: TGTGCCAGCAGCCCCCAGGGGGCTGGCGAGCAGTACTTC.